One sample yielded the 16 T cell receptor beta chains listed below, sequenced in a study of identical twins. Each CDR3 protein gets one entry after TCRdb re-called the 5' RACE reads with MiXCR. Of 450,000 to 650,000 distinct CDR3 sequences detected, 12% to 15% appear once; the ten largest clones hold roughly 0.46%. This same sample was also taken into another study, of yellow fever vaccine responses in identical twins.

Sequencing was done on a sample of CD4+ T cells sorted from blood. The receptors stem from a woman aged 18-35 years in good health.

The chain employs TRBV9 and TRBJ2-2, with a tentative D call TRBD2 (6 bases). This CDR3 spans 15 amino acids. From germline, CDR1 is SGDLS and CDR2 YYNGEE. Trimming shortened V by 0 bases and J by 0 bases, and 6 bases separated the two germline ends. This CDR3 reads CASSVGGANTGELFF. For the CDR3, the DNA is TGTGCCAGCAGCGTAGGGGGGGCGAACACCGGGGAGCTGTTTTTT.

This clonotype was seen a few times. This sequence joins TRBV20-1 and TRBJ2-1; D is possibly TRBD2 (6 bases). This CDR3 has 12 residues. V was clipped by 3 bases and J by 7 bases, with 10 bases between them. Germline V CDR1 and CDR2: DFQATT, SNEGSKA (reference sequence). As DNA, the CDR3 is TGCAGTGCTAGCTTCGGGACTAATGAGCAGTTCTTC. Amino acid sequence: CSASFGTNEQFF.

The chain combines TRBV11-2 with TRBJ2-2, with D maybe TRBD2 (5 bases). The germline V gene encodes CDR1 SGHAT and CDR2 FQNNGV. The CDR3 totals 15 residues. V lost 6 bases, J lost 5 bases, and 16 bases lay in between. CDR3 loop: CASRPGVAGTGELFF. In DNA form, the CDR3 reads TGTGCCAGCAGACCCGGGGTGGCTGGGACCGGGGAGCTGTTTTTT. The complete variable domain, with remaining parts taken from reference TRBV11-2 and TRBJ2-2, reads EAGVAQSPRYKIIEKRQSVAFWCNPISGHATLYWYQQILGQGPKLLIQFQNNGVVDDSQLPKDRFSAERLKGVDSTLKIQPAKLEDSAVYLCASRPGVAGTGELFFGEGSRLTVL.

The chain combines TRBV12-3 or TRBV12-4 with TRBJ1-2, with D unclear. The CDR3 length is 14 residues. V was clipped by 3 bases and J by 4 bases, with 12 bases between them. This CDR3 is CASSLTNKGYGYTF. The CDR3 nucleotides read TGTGCCAGCAGTTTGACGAACAAGGGCTATGGCTACACCTTC.

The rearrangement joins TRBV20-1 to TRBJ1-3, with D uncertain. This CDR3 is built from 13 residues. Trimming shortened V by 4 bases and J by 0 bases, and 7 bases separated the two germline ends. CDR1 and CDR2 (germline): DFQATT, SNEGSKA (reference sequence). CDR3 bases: TGCAGTGCTATACATCGCTCTGGAAACACCATATATTTT. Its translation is CSAIHRSGNTIYF.

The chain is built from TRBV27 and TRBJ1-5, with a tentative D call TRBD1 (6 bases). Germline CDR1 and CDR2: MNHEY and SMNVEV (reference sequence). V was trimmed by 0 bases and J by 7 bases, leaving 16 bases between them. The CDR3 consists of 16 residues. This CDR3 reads CASSLSPGGAGQPQHF. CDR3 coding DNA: TGTGCCAGCAGTTTATCGCCGGGGGGCGCGGGGCAGCCCCAGCATTTT.

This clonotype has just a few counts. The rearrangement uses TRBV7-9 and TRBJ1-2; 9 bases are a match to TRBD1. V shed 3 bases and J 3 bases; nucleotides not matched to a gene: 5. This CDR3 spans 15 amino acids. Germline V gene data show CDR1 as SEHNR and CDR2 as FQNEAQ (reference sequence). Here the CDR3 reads CASSFATGGDYGYTF. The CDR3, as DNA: TGTGCCAGCAGCTTTGCCACAGGGGGCGACTATGGCTACACCTTC.

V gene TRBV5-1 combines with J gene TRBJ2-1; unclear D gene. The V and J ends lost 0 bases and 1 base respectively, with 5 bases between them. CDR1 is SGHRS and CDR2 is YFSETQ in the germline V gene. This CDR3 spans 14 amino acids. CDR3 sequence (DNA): TGCGCCAGCAGCTTGGAACAGTCCTACAATGAGCAGTTCTTC. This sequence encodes CASSLEQSYNEQFF.

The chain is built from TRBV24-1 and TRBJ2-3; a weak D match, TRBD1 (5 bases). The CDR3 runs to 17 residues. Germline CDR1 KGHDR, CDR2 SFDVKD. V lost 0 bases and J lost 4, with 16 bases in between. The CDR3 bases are TGTGCCACCAGTGATTTGTCGCAGGGCAGGCTCGCAGATACGCAGTATTTT. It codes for CATSDLSQGRLADTQYF.

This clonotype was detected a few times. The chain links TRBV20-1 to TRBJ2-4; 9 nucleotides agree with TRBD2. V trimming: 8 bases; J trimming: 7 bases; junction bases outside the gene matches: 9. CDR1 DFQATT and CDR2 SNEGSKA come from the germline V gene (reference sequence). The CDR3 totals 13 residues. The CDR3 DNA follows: TGCAGTCCTCCGGGACTAGCCAGGAACATTCAGTACTTC. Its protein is CSPPGLARNIQYF.

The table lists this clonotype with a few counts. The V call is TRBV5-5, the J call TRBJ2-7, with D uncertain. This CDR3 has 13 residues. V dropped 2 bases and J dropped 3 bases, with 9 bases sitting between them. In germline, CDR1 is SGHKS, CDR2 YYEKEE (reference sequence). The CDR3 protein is CASSFSVNYEQYV. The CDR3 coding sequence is TGTGCCAGCAGCTTCTCCGTGAACTACGAGCAGTACGTC.

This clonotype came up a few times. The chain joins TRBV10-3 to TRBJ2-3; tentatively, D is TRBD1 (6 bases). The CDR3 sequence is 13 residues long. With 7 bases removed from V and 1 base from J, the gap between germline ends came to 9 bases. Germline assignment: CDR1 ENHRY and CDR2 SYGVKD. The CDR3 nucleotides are TGTGCCATCACAGGGGAAGGCACAGATACGCAGTATTTT. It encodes CAITGEGTDTQYF.

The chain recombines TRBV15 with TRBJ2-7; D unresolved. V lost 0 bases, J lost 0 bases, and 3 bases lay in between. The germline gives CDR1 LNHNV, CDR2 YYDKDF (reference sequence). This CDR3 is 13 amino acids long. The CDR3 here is CATSRDYSYEQYF. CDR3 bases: TGTGCCACCAGCAGAGACTACTCCTACGAGCAGTACTTC.

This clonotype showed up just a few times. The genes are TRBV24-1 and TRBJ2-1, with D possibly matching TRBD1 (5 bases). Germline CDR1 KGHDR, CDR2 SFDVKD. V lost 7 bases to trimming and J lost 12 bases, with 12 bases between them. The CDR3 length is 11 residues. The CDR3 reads CATSNGAGQFF. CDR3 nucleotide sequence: TGTGCCACCAGCAATGGGGCTGGGCAGTTCTTC.

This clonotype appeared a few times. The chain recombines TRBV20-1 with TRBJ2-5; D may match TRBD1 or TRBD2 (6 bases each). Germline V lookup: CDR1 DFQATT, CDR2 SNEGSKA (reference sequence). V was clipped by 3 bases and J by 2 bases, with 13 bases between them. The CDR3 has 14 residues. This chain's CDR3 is CSARYQGRQETQYF. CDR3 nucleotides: TGCAGTGCTAGGTATCAGGGGAGGCAAGAGACCCAGTACTTC.

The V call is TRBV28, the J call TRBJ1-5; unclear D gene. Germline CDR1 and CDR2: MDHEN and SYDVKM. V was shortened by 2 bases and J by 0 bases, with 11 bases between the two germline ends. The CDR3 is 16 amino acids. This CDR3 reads CASSLIRHYSNQPQHF. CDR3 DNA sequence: TGTGCCAGCAGTTTAATTAGGCACTATAGCAATCAGCCCCAGCATTTT. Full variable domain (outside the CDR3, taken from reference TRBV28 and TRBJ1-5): DVKVTQSSRYLVKRTGEKVFLECVQDMDHENMFWYRQDPGLGLRLIYFSYDVKMKEKGDIPEGYSVSREKKERFSLILESASTNQTSMYLCASSLIRHYSNQPQHFGDGTRLSIL.